A selection of T cell receptor beta chains follows, all from one sample in a study of cytomegalovirus exposure and HLA in healthy donors. Only in-frame clones appear in the TCRdb table, and some are missing; sequencing was by immunoSEQ multiplex PCR. Its table records about 67,000 clones. Input material: PBMCs. These receptors came from a boy between 10 and 17 years old in good health and CMV-seronegative. CDR3s include the opening cysteine and the closing phenylalanine or tryptophan. Fields, in order: CDR3 length, V gene, J gene, D gene, CDR3 DNA, CDR3 protein. The D gene is left open where the match is weak.

len: 16; v_gene: TRBV5-1; j_gene: TRBJ2-5; d_gene: TRBD1; CDR3nt: TGCGCCAGCAGCTTGATTGGGACAGGGGCACAAGAGACCCAGTACTTC; CDR3aa: CASSLIGTGAQETQYF
len: 12; v_gene: TRBV29-1; j_gene: TRBJ2-1; d_gene: NA; CDR3nt: TGCAGCGTTGAATCCAGGGACAATGAGCAGTTCTTC; CDR3aa: CSVESRDNEQFF
len: 15; v_gene: TRBV4-3; j_gene: TRBJ1-4; d_gene: NA; CDR3nt: TGCGCCAGCAGCCAAGATTGGGTGACAGCCGAATCACTGTTTTTT; CDR3aa: CASSQDWVTAESLFF
len: 13; v_gene: TRBV2; j_gene: TRBJ1-2; d_gene: TRBD1; CDR3nt: TGTGCCAGCAGTGAAGCGCGGACAGGCGGCTACACCTTC; CDR3aa: CASSEARTGGYTF
len: 15; v_gene: TRBV19; j_gene: TRBJ1-5; d_gene: TRBD1; CDR3nt: TGTGCCAGTAGGCGTCAGGGGGCCGAAAATCAGCCCCAGCATTTT; CDR3aa: CASRRQGAENQPQHF
len: 13; v_gene: TRBV4-1; j_gene: TRBJ1-2; d_gene: TRBD1; CDR3nt: TGCGCCAGCAGCCAGGACGGGACAGATGGCTACACCTTC; CDR3aa: CASSQDGTDGYTF
len: 15; v_gene: TRBV28; j_gene: TRBJ2-7; d_gene: TRBD2; CDR3nt: TGTGCCAGCAGTAGACTAGCGGGAGGGTCCTACGAGCAGTACTTC; CDR3aa: CASSRLAGGSYEQYF
len: 12; v_gene: TRBV6-5; j_gene: TRBJ1-1; d_gene: NA; CDR3nt: TGTGCCAGCAGCGGGGGACACACTGAAGCTTTCTTT; CDR3aa: CASSGGHTEAFF
len: 14; v_gene: TRBV30; j_gene: TRBJ1-5; d_gene: TRBD1; CDR3nt: TGTGCCTGGAGTGTAGGACAGGGGAATCAGCCCCAGCATTTT; CDR3aa: CAWSVGQGNQPQHF
len: 11; v_gene: TRBV6-1; j_gene: TRBJ2-7; d_gene: NA; CDR3nt: TGTGCCAGCAGTTCGGCCTACGAGCAGTACTTC; CDR3aa: CASSSAYEQYF
len: 14; v_gene: TRBV19; j_gene: TRBJ1-5; d_gene: TRBD1; CDR3nt: TGTGCCAGTAGTACCATTTACAGGGGTCAGCCCCAGCATTTT; CDR3aa: CASSTIYRGQPQHF
len: 13; v_gene: TRBV2; j_gene: TRBJ2-7; d_gene: TRBD2; CDR3nt: TGTGCCATCGGGACTAGCGGGGTCTACGAGCAGTACTTC; CDR3aa: CAIGTSGVYEQYF
len: 13; v_gene: TRBV15; j_gene: TRBJ2-2; d_gene: TRBD2; CDR3nt: TGTGCCACCAGTCGGGGGGGGACCGGGGAGCTGTTTTTT; CDR3aa: CATSRGGTGELFF
len: 14; v_gene: TRBV27; j_gene: TRBJ2-1; d_gene: TRBD2; CDR3nt: TGTGCCAGCAGTTATCGCGGGAGAAACAATGAGCAGTTCTTC; CDR3aa: CASSYRGRNNEQFF
len: 14; v_gene: TRBV19; j_gene: TRBJ1-2; d_gene: NA; CDR3nt: TGTGCCAGTAGTATTATGGACAGTAACTATGGCTACACCTTC; CDR3aa: CASSIMDSNYGYTF
len: 14; v_gene: TRBV5-6; j_gene: TRBJ2-5; d_gene: NA; CDR3nt: TGTGCCAGCAGCTTCGTGGAGGGGCGCGGGACCCAGTACTTC; CDR3aa: CASSFVEGRGTQYF